This TCR beta chain emerged from a study of T cell responses to AZD1222 COVID-19 vaccine. TCRdb's copy holds only in-frame clones and misses some; the assay was immunoSEQ multiplex PCR. The sample comprises 85,000 to 90,000 clones, roughly nine tenths of which are singletons, and 5.3% rests with the top ten. The source of this sequence is an adult who received the AZD1222 COVID-19 vaccine. This specimen consisted of peripheral blood, obtained 28 days after the second AZD1222 dose.

Here the CDR3 DNA reads TGTGCCAGCTCACCACCCCGACCCGCCAAAAACATTCAGTACTTC. Translated: CASSPPRPAKNIQYF. The rearrangement joins TRBV18 to TRBJ2-4; D not certain. V was cut by 0 bases and J by 1 base, with 7 bases left in between. CDR1 is KGHSH and CDR2 is LQKENI in the germline V gene. The CDR3 runs to 15 residues.